This entry features one TCR beta chain sequence. Antigen: not known. The record originates from a study of CXCR3-negative and CXCR3-positive naive CD8 T cells. Per germline, CDR1 SGHVS and CDR2 FNYEAQ. This CDR3 has 16 residues. The naive CD8+ gate required CD45RO-CCR7+CD27+CD95- phenotype. 5' RACE with UMI labels generated the TRB cDNA libraries. No DNA is given; TCRdb re-called the 5' RACE reads and lists each CDR3 protein once. This sample's clone table lists some 39,000 distinct CDR3 sequences. Findings and caveats of the study: Whereas both naive subsets had comparably high diversity, memory CD8+ cells had much lower diversity.

The J gene is TRBJ2-5, the V gene TRBV7-6. The sequence was obtained from a human donor in good health. Some clones in this sample may be carry-over from other donors' samples. The sample was naive CXCR3- CD8+ T cells from blood. Subset specified: CD45RO-CCR7+CD27+CD95- naive CD8+ T cells lacking CXCR3 (TNR3-). CDR3: CASSLVGKLYQETQYF.